Shown below are 5 T cell receptor beta chains from a single sample sequenced in a study of blood T cell repertoires in COVID-19. The table came from immunoSEQ multiplex PCR; TCRdb's copy has only in-frame clones and leaves some out. The sample consists of almost 65,000 clones, 80% to 90% of them appearing once. The sequencing sample was made of peripheral blood. These TCRs come from an older woman with COVID-19, enrolled during active disease.

This clone was observed once. The chain carries TRBV5-1 and TRBJ2-2; weak D call: TRBD1 (6 bases). V was trimmed by 0 bases and J by 0 bases, leaving 6 bases between them. Germline loops: CDR1 SGHRS, CDR2 YFSETQ. The length of the CDR3 is 15 residues. CDR3 protein: CASSLGTANTGELFF. The CDR3, as DNA: TGCGCCAGCAGCTTGGGGACAGCGAACACCGGGGAGCTGTTTTTT.

This chain connects TRBV5-4 to TRBJ2-1; 7 bases are shared with TRBD2. The V and J ends lost 3 bases and 9 bases, in that order; junction bases with no gene match: 3. The CDR3 loop spans 12 amino acids. The germline gives CDR1 SGHNT, CDR2 YYREEE (reference sequence). The CDR3 nucleotides are TGTGCCAGCAGCTGGGGGGGAAGTGAGCAGTTCTTC. The encoded protein is CASSWGGSEQFF.

The gene calls are TRBV7-2 and TRBJ2-7, with 10 bases identical to TRBD1. V shed 4 bases, J shed 3 bases, and the junction held 3 bases outside the gene matches. The CDR3 has 14 residues. The germline V gene has CDR1 SGHTA and CDR2 FQGNSA. The CDR3 coding sequence is TGTGCCAGCAGCTGGGACAGGGGAAGCTACGAGCAGTACTTC. Translated: CASSWDRGSYEQYF.

The J gene is TRBJ2-7, the V gene TRBV6-2 or TRBV6-3, with 10 bases fitting TRBD2. Germline V gene lookup returns CDR1 MNHEY and CDR2 SVGEGT. V was pared by 4 bases and J by 0 bases, with 3 bases of the junction left unmatched. This CDR3 is built from 15 residues. Here the CDR3 DNA reads TGTGCCAGCAGTTCCGGGACTAGCGACTCCTACGAGCAGTACTTC. Protein sequence: CASSSGTSDSYEQYF.

The J gene is TRBJ1-1, the V gene TRBV5-1; D is possibly TRBD1 (5 bases). The length of the CDR3 is 14 residues. V lost 2 bases, J lost 1 base, and 9 bases lay in between. Germline V gene lookup returns CDR1 SGHRS and CDR2 YFSETQ. The CDR3 loop reads CASSLRQGNTEAFF. The CDR3 region has the DNA TGCGCCAGCAGCTTACGGCAGGGGAACACTGAAGCTTTCTTT.